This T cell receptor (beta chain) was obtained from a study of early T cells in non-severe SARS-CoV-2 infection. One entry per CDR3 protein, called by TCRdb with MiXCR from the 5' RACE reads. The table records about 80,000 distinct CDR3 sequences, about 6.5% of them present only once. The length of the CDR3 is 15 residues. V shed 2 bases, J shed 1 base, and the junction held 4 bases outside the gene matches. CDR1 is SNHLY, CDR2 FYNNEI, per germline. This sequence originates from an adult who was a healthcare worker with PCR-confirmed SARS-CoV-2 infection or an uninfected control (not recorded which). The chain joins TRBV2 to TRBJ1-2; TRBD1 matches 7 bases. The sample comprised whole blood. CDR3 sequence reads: CASSERGQFNYGYTF. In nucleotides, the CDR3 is TGTGCCAGCAGTGAAAGGGGGCAATTTAACTATGGCTACACCTTC. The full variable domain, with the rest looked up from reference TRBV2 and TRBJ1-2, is EPEVTQTPSHQVTQMGQEVILRCVPISNHLYFYWYRQILGQKVEFLVSFYNNEISEKSEIFDDQFSVERPDGSNFTLKIRSTKLEDSAMYFCASSERGQFNYGYTFGSGTRLTVV.